The 26 T cell receptor beta chains listed next were all sequenced from one sample in a study of glioma-infiltrating T cells after dendritic cell vaccination. Assay: immunoSEQ multiplex PCR; the TCRdb copy retains only in-frame clones and omits some. The sample holds roughly 96,000 clones, approximately 80% seen once. The sample here was blood, taken before dendritic cell vaccination. The receptors were sampled from a human donor with glioblastoma.

V usage is TRBV7-2 and J usage is TRBJ2-5, with TRBD1 identical over 8 bases. The germline V gene encodes CDR1 SGHTA and CDR2 FQGNSA. J lost 3 bases, V lost 0 bases, and 3 bases had no gene match. This CDR3 has 15 residues. CDR3 amino acids: CASSLAGTGKETQYF. DNA of the CDR3: TGTGCCAGCAGCTTAGCCGGGACAGGTAAAGAGACCCAGTACTTC.

V is TRBV6-5 and J is TRBJ2-1; D perhaps matches TRBD2 (6 bases). The V gene's germline CDR1 is MNHEY and CDR2 SVGAGI. The CDR3 length is 16 residues. V was shortened by 2 bases and J by 6 bases, with 17 bases between the two germline ends. This CDR3 is CASSYVVGGKGNEQFF. The CDR3 bases are TGTGCCAGCAGTTACGTCGTCGGCGGGAAGGGCAATGAGCAGTTCTTC.

The chain recombines TRBV5-1 with TRBJ1-1; D may be TRBD1 (6 bases). CDR1 and CDR2 from the germline V gene are SGHRS and YFSETQ. Trimming took off 2 bases at V and 10 bases at J, with 15 bases between the two ends. The CDR3 contains 13 residues. The CDR3 DNA sequence: TGCGCCAGCAGCTTCGGGGACAAATCCCGAGCTTTCTTT. Amino acid sequence: CASSFGDKSRAFF.

In the case of this clone: In the same sample, other DNA sequences code for this CDR3. The chain employs TRBV28 and TRBJ2-7; the match to TRBD1 covers 9 bases. Germline values: CDR1 MDHEN, CDR2 SYDVKM. The CDR3 runs to 13 residues. Trimming at V came to 3 bases and at J to 4 bases, leaving 1 base not matched to a gene. Here the CDR3 reads CASSLDRGYEQYF. CDR3 nucleotide sequence: TGTGCCAGCAGTTTGGACAGGGGTTACGAGCAGTACTTC.

The V and J genes are TRBV18 and TRBJ2-7; D possibly corresponds to TRBD2 (6 bases). Trimming cost V 5 bases and J 7 bases, with 15 bases left between them. The CDR3 has 13 residues. Germline V lookup: CDR1 KGHSH, CDR2 LQKENI. The CDR3 DNA reads as TGTGCCAGCTCAGTAAGAAACCGGGAGGAGCAGTACTTC. Its protein product is CASSVRNREEQYF.

V is TRBV6-7 and J is TRBJ2-5; no firm D call. TRBV6-7 is given ORF status, its function remaining uncertain. Trimming stripped 7 bases from V and 6 bases from J, with 3 bases between. The CDR3 is 9 amino acids. CDR3 in DNA: TGTGCCAGCATAAAGACCCAGTACTTC. Its protein product is CASIKTQYF.

A few counts support this clone. V usage is TRBV2 and J usage is TRBJ1-2, with D unclear. Looked up from germline, CDR1 is SNHLY and CDR2 is FYNNEI. The V end was cut by 6 bases, the J end by 10 bases, with 18 bases between. The CDR3 runs to 13 residues. The DNA of the CDR3 is TGTGCCAGCAGCCCACTTAGTGAGGAGATCTACACCTTC. This sequence encodes CASSPLSEEIYTF.

This clone has only a few counts. The rearrangement uses TRBV18 and TRBJ1-1; 7 bases map to TRBD1. J was trimmed by 10 bases and V by 4 bases; bases with no gene match: 15. The CDR3 is 15 amino acids. The germline CDR1 and CDR2 sequences are KGHSH and LQKENI. CDR3 residues: CASSQVSGTDVGAFF. The DNA of the CDR3 is TGTGCCAGCTCACAGGTCTCCGGGACAGACGTTGGAGCTTTCTTT.

As concerns this clone: Relative to the germline gene, one junction end is altered; a read error may explain this. The rearrangement links TRBV19 to TRBJ1-5; 8 nucleotides agree with TRBD1. CDR1 LNHDA and CDR2 SQIVND come from the germline V gene (reference sequence). The CDR3 contains 16 residues. The CDR3 DNA follows: TGTGCCAGTAGTGACGGGACAGGTGTTAGCCATCAGCCCCAGCATTTT. Protein sequence: CASSDGTGVSHQPQHF.

This clone came up a few times. Other DNA sequences within the sample encode an identical CDR3. The rearrangement joins TRBV19 to TRBJ1-2; 8 bases are a match to TRBD1. This CDR3 has 13 residues. Trimming at V came to 5 bases and at J to 8 bases, leaving 7 bases not matched to a gene. Germline loops: CDR1 LNHDA, CDR2 SQIVND (reference sequence). Here the CDR3 reads CASSLDRVGGYTF. CDR3 coding DNA: TGTGCCAGTAGTTTGGACAGGGTTGGCGGCTACACCTTC.

The genes are TRBV5-1 and TRBJ2-5; 8 bases line up with TRBD2. The J call may be faulty, since TRBJ2-7 better matches the DNA end. The CDR3 runs 15 residues. Germline CDR1 SGHRS, CDR2 YFSETQ. DNA for the CDR3: TGCGCCAGCAGCTTGGTCCGGGGGGGCCCCTACGAGCAGTACTTC. Amino acid sequence: CASSLVRGGPYEQYF.

The rearrangement links TRBV9 to TRBJ2-1, with D possibly matching TRBD2 (5 bases). The CDR3 runs 15 residues. With 4 bases removed from V and 4 bases from J, the gap between germline ends came to 15 bases. Germline V gives CDR1 SGDLS, CDR2 YYNGEE. CDR3 loop: CASSSRERTYNEQFF. In nucleotides, the CDR3 is TGTGCCAGCAGCTCAAGGGAGAGGACTTACAATGAGCAGTTCTTC.

This rearrangement joins TRBV18 to TRBJ1-2, with 7 positions matching TRBD1. V trimming: 0 bases; J trimming: 8 bases; junction bases outside the gene matches: 12. The CDR3 totals 16 residues. From germline, CDR1 is KGHSH and CDR2 LQKENI. CDR3 nucleotide sequence: TGTGCCAGCTCACCACCGAGGACAGGCCATCAGGGGGGCTACACCTTC. It yields the protein CASSPPRTGHQGGYTF.

The V and J genes are TRBV9 and TRBJ2-6; possibly TRBD2 for D (5 bases). Germline CDR1 reads SGDLS; CDR2 reads YYNGEE. The ends were cut back, 3 bases at V and 6 bases at J, with 25 bases in the middle. The CDR3 spans 19 residues. CDR3 region: CASSDDPEALIRLANVLTF. The CDR3, as DNA: TGTGCCAGCAGCGACGACCCGGAGGCCCTTATACGACTGGCCAACGTCCTGACTTTC.

The chain couples TRBV28 to TRBJ1-2; D remains unclear. CDR3 size: 14 residues. Trimming took 5 bases from V and 8 from J, leaving 18 bases between them. Germline V gives CDR1 MDHEN, CDR2 SYDVKM. For the CDR3, the DNA is TGTGCCAGCAGTACCGATTCTCAACTCCGCGGCTACACCTTC. This encodes CASSTDSQLRGYTF.

The V call is TRBV6-1, the J call TRBJ2-7, with D perhaps TRBD2 (6 bases). The CDR3 length is 12 residues. Trimming took 8 bases from V and 4 from J, leaving 12 bases between them. CDR1 MNHNS and CDR2 SASEGT come from the germline V gene. CDR3 region: CASHAGGYEQYF. For the CDR3, the DNA is TGTGCCAGCCACGCCGGGGGTTACGAGCAGTACTTC.

This clone was seen ten or more times. The chain combines TRBV7-3 with TRBJ2-2, with D maybe TRBD1 (5 bases). Looked up from germline, CDR1 is SGHTA and CDR2 is FQGTGA. This CDR3 comprises 16 residues. V lost 3 bases, J lost 6 bases, and 17 bases lay in between. The CDR3 protein is CASSFKGAEEPGELFF. CDR3 in DNA: TGTGCCAGCAGCTTTAAAGGGGCAGAGGAACCCGGGGAGCTGTTTTTT.

The DNA of the CDR3 is TGTGCCAGCAGTCTATCGGGGTCCAAACGAGGCTACGAGCAGTACTTC. Protein: CASSLSGSKRGYEQYF. The chain couples TRBV28 to TRBJ2-7; tentative D call: TRBD2 (5 bases). There are 16 residues in the CDR3. Trimming stripped 5 bases from V and 3 bases from J, with 20 bases between. Germline CDR1 is MDHEN and CDR2 is SYDVKM.

The V call is TRBV6-5, the J call TRBJ2-7; a possible D gene is TRBD1 (6 bases). Germline V gene lookup returns CDR1 MNHEY and CDR2 SVGAGI. V dropped 5 bases and J dropped 3 bases, with 11 bases sitting between them. CDR3 length equals 13 residues. The CDR3 spells CASSADRNYEQYF. The CDR3 DNA sequence: TGTGCCAGCAGTGCCGACAGGAACTACGAGCAGTACTTC.

The V and J genes are TRBV6-5 and TRBJ2-7; 9 bases are a match to TRBD2. Germline values: CDR1 MNHEY, CDR2 SVGAGI. Trimming cost V 6 bases and J 4 bases; bases outside gene matches: 10. CDR3 length: 15 residues. The CDR3 DNA follows: TGTGCCAGCAGGCAGACTAGCGGAGGGGGTTACGAGCAGTACTTC. Its translation: CASRQTSGGGYEQYF.

The CDR3, as DNA: TGTGCCAGCAGCGTAGCGCTAGCGGGGGGCCGAGGCACAGATACGCAGTATTTT. Its translation is CASSVALAGGRGTDTQYF. This rearrangement joins TRBV9 to TRBJ2-3; 11 bases match TRBD2. The length of the CDR3 is 18 residues. Germline lookup yields CDR1 SGDLS and CDR2 YYNGEE. V shed 0 bases and J 1 base; nucleotides not matched to a gene: 7.

The chain has TRBV29-1 and TRBJ1-1, with a weak D call TRBD1 (5 bases). V lost 0 bases and J lost 0, with 17 bases in between. The V gene's germline CDR1 is SQVTM and CDR2 ANQGSEA. The CDR3 contains 17 residues. The CDR3: CSVEDPKKGYMNTEAFF. The CDR3 nucleotides read TGCAGCGTTGAAGATCCGAAGAAGGGGTACATGAACACTGAAGCTTTCTTT.

The chain links TRBV15 to TRBJ1-6; D is uncertain. V lost 5 bases and J lost 1, with 3 bases in between. The CDR3 is 13 residues long. Germline assignment: CDR1 LNHNV and CDR2 YYDKDF (reference sequence). CDR3 region: CATSQSYNSPLHF. The DNA for the CDR3 is TGTGCCACCAGCCAGTCCTATAATTCACCCCTCCACTTT.

The V call is TRBV5-4, the J call TRBJ2-2, with D possibly matching TRBD1 (6 bases). The CDR3 contains 15 residues. Germline V gene data show CDR1 as SGHNT and CDR2 as YYREEE (reference sequence). The V and J ends lost 3 bases and 6 bases respectively, with 15 bases between them. This chain's CDR3 is CASSSPGVKAGELFF. The CDR3 nucleotides are TGTGCCAGCAGCTCGCCAGGGGTTAAGGCCGGGGAGCTGTTTTTT.

The V and J genes are TRBV7-8 and TRBJ1-1, with a possible D match to TRBD1 (6 bases). The V end lost 2 bases, the J end lost 0 bases, and 19 bases lay between the germline ends. The CDR3 covers 18 residues. Germline V CDR1 and CDR2: SGHVS, FQNEAQ. CDR3 sequence: CASSLPQGRLMLNTEAFF. DNA of the CDR3: TGTGCCAGCAGCTTACCCCAGGGGCGACTGATGTTGAACACTGAAGCTTTCTTT.

The chain joins TRBV7-2 to TRBJ2-1; no definite D call. V was pared by 2 bases and J by 2 bases, with 10 bases between. From germline, CDR1 is SGHTA and CDR2 FQGNSA. CDR3 length equals 15 residues. The CDR3 sequence is CASSLIAVPYNEQFF. The CDR3 nucleotides read TGTGCCAGCAGCTTAATCGCGGTCCCCTACAATGAGCAGTTCTTC.